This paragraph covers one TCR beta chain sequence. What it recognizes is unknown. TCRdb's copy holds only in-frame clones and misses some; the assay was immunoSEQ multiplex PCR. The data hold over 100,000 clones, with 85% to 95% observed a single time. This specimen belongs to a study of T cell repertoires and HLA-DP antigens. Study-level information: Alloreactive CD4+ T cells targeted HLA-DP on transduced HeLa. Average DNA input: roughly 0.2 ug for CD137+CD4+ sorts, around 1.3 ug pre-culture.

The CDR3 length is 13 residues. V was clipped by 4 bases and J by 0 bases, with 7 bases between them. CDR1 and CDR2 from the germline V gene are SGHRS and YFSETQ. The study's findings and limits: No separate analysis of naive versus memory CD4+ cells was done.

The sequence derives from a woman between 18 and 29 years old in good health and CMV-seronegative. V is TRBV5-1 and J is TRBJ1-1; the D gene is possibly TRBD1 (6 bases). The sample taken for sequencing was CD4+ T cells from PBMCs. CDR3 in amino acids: CASSRGLNTEAFF. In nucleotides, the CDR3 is TGCGCCAGCAGCAGGGGGTTGAACACTGAAGCTTTCTTT.